Listed below are T cell receptor beta chains from one sample, sequenced in a study of a mutant IDH1 vaccine in newly diagnosed glioma. Sequencing was performed with immunoSEQ multiplex PCR; in TCRdb, only in-frame clones are kept and a portion is missing. Among around 63,000 clones listed, about 91% were seen once. The sequencing here drew on PBMCs, taken from a glioma patient treated with radiotherapy, temozolomide or both. The receptors derive from a man aged 50 to 60 with glioma. Each CDR3 is given with its conserved first and last residue. The D gene is left open where the match is weak. The size field is filled for only some rows; it gives once, few, many or a size class.

V gene	J gene	D gene	clone size	CDR3 DNA	CDR3 protein
TRBV10-3	TRBJ1-6	-	few	TGTGCCATCAGTGCCCCGGGCGATAATTCACCCCTCCACTTT	CAISAPGDNSPLHF
TRBV7-6	TRBJ2-1	-	-	TGTGCCAGCAGCTTTGGGGTCGAGGATGAGCAGTTCTTC	CASSFGVEDEQFF
TRBV7-2	TRBJ1-2	-	-	TGTGCCAGCAGCCCCCCAAGGACAACCTATGGCTACACCTTC	CASSPPRTTYGYTF
TRBV6-4	TRBJ2-3	-	-	TGTGCCAGCAGTGTAGGAGATACGCAGTATTTT	CASSVGDTQYF
TRBV10-3	TRBJ2-5	TRBD1	once	TGTGCCATCAGCCTACGGGACAGGGAAATTTCAGACGGGAGGATCCCCGTCCAAGAGACCCAGTACTTC	CAISLRDREISDGRIPVQETQYF
TRBV7-9	TRBJ2-5	-	-	TGTGCCAGCAGCCCCGCCCAGGGCGAACCCCAAGAGACCCAGTACTTC	CASSPAQGEPQETQYF
TRBV2	TRBJ1-2	-	-	TGTGCCAGCAACCGGGAAACGGCCTATGGCTACACCTTC	CASNRETAYGYTF
TRBV5-4	TRBJ2-5	TRBD1	-	TGTGCCAGCAGCTGGGACAGGGGAGGGGAGACCCAGTACTTC	CASSWDRGGETQYF
TRBV30	TRBJ2-7	-	-	TGTGCCTGGAGTGTATACGGACAGATCTACGAGCAGTACTTC	CAWSVYGQIYEQYF
TRBV6-1	TRBJ2-1	TRBD2	few	TGTGCCAGCAGTGAGGGGGTAGCGGGAGGGACAATCTACAATGAGCAGTTCTTC	CASSEGVAGGTIYNEQFF
TRBV27	TRBJ2-3	-	-	TGTGCCAGCAGTTACAGGGATACGCAGTATTTT	CASSYRDTQYF
TRBV14	TRBJ1-1	TRBD1	-	TGTGCCAGCAGCCAAGGGCGTTTTACAGGGGGCACTGAAGCTTTCTTT	CASSQGRFTGGTEAFF
TRBV2	TRBJ2-3	TRBD1	-	TGTGCCAGCCGTAAACAGGGGAGCAGGACAGATACGCAGTATTTT	CASRKQGSRTDTQYF
TRBV7-2	TRBJ1-4	TRBD1	-	TGTGCCAGCAGCAAGGGACAGAATAATGAAAAACTGTTTTTT	CASSKGQNNEKLFF
TRBV27	TRBJ2-4	TRBD2	once	TGTGCCAGCAGTCCCGCCGGGGGGGGCCGGGACATTCAGTACTTC	CASSPAGGGRDIQYF
TRBV9	TRBJ2-7	TRBD2	-	TGTGCCAGCAGCCCAGGGACTAGCGCCTCCTACGAGCAGTACTTC	CASSPGTSASYEQYF
TRBV28	TRBJ2-5	-	-	TGTGCCAGCAGTTTTGGGGGGGCTCAAGAGACCCAGTACTTC	CASSFGGAQETQYF
TRBV10-2	TRBJ1-1	TRBD1	-	TGCGCCAGCCATCGTAGGGACAGGGGGCGTTTGACTGAAGCTTTCTTT	CASHRRDRGRLTEAFF